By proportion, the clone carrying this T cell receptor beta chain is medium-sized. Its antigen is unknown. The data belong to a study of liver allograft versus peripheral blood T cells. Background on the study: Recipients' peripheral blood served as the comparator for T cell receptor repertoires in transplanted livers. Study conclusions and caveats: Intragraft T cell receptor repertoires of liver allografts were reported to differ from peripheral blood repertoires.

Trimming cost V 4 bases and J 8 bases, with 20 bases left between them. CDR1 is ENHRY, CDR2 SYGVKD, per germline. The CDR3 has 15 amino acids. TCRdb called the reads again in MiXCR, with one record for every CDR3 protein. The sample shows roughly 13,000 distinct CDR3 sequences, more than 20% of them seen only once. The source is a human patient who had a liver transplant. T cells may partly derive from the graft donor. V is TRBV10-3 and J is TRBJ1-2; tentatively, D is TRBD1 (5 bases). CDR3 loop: CAISAEQGGVKGYTF. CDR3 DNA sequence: TGTGCCATCAGTGCGGAGCAGGGAGGGGTGAAGGGCTACACCTTC.